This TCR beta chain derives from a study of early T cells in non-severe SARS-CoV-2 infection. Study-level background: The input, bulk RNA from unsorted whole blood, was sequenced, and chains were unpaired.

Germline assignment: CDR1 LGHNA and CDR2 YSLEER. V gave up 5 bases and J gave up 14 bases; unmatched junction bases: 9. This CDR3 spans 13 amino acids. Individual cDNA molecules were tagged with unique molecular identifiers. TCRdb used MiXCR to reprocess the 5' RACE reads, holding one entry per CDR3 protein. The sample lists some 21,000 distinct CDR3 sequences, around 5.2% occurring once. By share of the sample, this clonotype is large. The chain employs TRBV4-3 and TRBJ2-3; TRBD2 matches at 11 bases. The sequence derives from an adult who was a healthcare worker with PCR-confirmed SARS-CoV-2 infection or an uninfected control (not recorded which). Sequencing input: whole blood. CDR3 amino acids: CASSYDSGREVYF. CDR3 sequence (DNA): TGCGCCAGCAGCTATGATAGCGGGAGGGAAGTGTATTTT.